This T cell receptor (beta chain) was documented in a study of T-cell reconstitution after alpha-beta-depleted transplantation in children. A few counts support this clonotype. The antigen remains unidentified. V lost 4 bases and J 3 bases, leaving 11 bases between the germline ends. Germline assignment: CDR1 MNHEY and CDR2 SVGAGI. The CDR3 contains 14 residues. Whole-study results and caveats: It was newly produced T cells that mostly accounted for T-cell counts and diversity one year after transplant. Surviving recipient T cells and thymic progenitors accounted for the high day-60 TCRbeta diversity observed in some patients. Several hundred expanded graft clones reportedly gave rise to the alpha-beta T cells present about two months after transplant.

A TCRbeta library incorporating unique molecular identifiers was prepared. TCRdb fed the PCR reads into MiXCR, producing one record per CDR3 protein. The sample contains about 420,000 distinct CDR3 sequences, roughly 17% of which appear only once. The sequence was collected from a boy younger than two who had a stem cell transplant for Wiskott-Aldrich syndrome, so the T cells may come from the graft donor. This chain links TRBV6-5 with TRBJ2-3; D ambiguous. Sequenced material: PBMCs, mostly from graft donor cells, taken 360 days after TCRalphabeta/CD19-depleted stem cell transplant. The CDR3 coding sequence is TGTGCCAGCAGTTCTCGACTTCTAACAGATACGCAGTATTTT. Protein: CASSSRLLTDTQYF.